This section outlines one T cell receptor (beta chain) sequence together with its context. These data are taken from a study of OX40 agonist ivuxolimab in advanced cancers. TCRdb's copy holds only in-frame clones and misses some; the assay was immunoSEQ multiplex PCR. The sample records over 60,000 clones, 84% being singletons. Trimming stripped 6 bases from V and 5 bases from J, with 16 bases between. This CDR3 comprises 14 residues. The germline V gene encodes CDR1 MNHEY and CDR2 SVGAGI. Specimen: CD4+ or CD8+ T cells sorted from blood, collected in a trial of the OX40 agonist ivuxolimab. The clonotype originates from an adult with an advanced solid tumor such as melanoma, head and neck, liver or kidney cancer. The chain combines TRBV6-5 with TRBJ1-2, with a weak D call TRBD1 (5 bases). The CDR3 is CASSQRGDFYGYTF. CDR3 DNA sequence: TGTGCCAGCAGCCAACGGGGGGACTTTTATGGCTACACCTTC.